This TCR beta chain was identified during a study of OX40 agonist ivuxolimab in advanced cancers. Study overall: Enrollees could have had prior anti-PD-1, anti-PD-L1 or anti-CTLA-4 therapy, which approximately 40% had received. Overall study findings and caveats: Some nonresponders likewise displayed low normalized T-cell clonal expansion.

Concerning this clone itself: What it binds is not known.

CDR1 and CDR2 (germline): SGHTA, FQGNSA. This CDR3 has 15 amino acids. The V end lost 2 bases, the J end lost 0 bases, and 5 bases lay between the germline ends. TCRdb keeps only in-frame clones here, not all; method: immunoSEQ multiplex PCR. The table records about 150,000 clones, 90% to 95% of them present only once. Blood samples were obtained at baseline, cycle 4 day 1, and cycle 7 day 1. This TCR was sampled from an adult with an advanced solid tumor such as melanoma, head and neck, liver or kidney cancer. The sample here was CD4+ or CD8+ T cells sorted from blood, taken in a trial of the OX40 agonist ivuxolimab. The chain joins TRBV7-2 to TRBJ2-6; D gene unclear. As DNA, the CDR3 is TGTGCCAGCAGCTTACACAGCTCTGGGGCCAACGTCCTGACTTTC. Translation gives CASSLHSSGANVLTF.